This entry describes one T cell receptor (beta chain). Its antigen remains unknown. The data were taken from a study of T-cell reconstitution after alpha-beta-depleted transplantation in children. Notes on the study in general: Roughly two months post-transplant, alpha-beta T cells reportedly originated from several hundred graft clones that had expanded. T-cell numbers and diversity, one year after transplant, stemmed largely from T cells that were newly produced.

Germline V gene sequence: CDR1 DFQATT, CDR2 SNEGSKA (reference sequence). J lost 2 bases, V lost 3 bases, and 10 bases had no gene match. The CDR3 is made up of 17 amino acids. Preparation of the TCRbeta library was carried out with unique molecular identifiers. One entry per CDR3 protein, called by TCRdb with MiXCR from the PCR reads. The table includes fewer than 550,000 distinct CDR3 sequences, 15% to 20% detected once. J is TRBJ2-5 and V is TRBV20-1, with 12 bases fitting TRBD2. The sequence derives from a boy in the first two years of life who had a stem cell transplant for Wiskott-Aldrich syndrome, so the T cells may come from the graft donor. The material sequenced was PBMCs, mostly from graft donor cells, taken 360 days after TCRalphabeta/CD19-depleted stem cell transplant. The CDR3 DNA follows: TGCAGTGCTAGCCGCCGACTAGCGGGAGCGGGACAAGAGACCCAGTACTTC. It is translated as CSASRRLAGAGQETQYF.